Below are 15 T cell receptor beta chains sequenced from a single sample in a study of blood T cell repertoires in COVID-19. Data came from immunoSEQ multiplex PCR; TCRdb stores just in-frame clones and leaves some out. The sample holds some 140,000 clones, approximately 85% seen once. The sample taken for sequencing was peripheral blood. These receptors originate from a human donor in a cohort sampled during active COVID-19.

This chain uses TRBV27 with TRBJ2-7, with D tentatively TRBD2 (6 bases). This CDR3 is built from 18 residues. Trimming cost V 2 bases and J 1 base, with 21 bases left between them. Germline CDR1 is MNHEY and CDR2 is SMNVEV (reference sequence). CDR3 sequence (DNA): TGTGCCAGCAGTTTACGACTATTTGGAGGGAAAGGGTCCTACGAGCAGTACTTC. Translating it yields CASSLRLFGGKGSYEQYF.

This clone was seen only once. The V gene is TRBV30, the J gene TRBJ1-2; D is unclear. The CDR3 has 15 amino acids. V was trimmed by 0 bases and J by 4 bases, leaving 15 bases between them. Germline assignment: CDR1 GTSNPN and CDR2 SVGIG (reference sequence). CDR3 in DNA: TGTGCCTGGAGTGTAGGGCCCCCGGGGAGCTATGGCTACACCTTC. Protein: CAWSVGPPGSYGYTF. Based on the CDR3 plus reference TRBV30 and TRBJ1-2, the full variable domain is SQTIHQWPATLVQPVGSPLSLECTVEGTSNPNLYWYRQAAGRGLQLLFYSVGIGQISSEVPQNLSASRPQDRQFILSSKKLLLSDSGFYLCAWSVGPPGSYGYTFGSGTRLTVV.

The chain has TRBV2 and TRBJ2-1; 10 positions agree with TRBD2. Germline V lookup: CDR1 SNHLY, CDR2 FYNNEI. Losses at the gene ends were 3 bases for V and 2 bases for J; bases not matched to a gene: 4. The CDR3 length is 16 residues. CDR3 bases: TGTGCCAGCAGTGAGCTTCTAGCGGGGGCCTACAATGAGCAGTTCTTC. Its translation: CASSELLAGAYNEQFF. Supplemented by reference TRBV2 and TRBJ2-1, the full variable domain reads EPEVTQTPSHQVTQMGQEVILRCVPISNHLYFYWYRQILGQKVEFLVSFYNNEISEKSEIFDDQFSVERPDGSNFTLKIRSTKLEDSAMYFCASSELLAGAYNEQFFGPGTRLTVL.

The CDR3 spells CASSLWALAGGTDTQYF. The CDR3 nucleotides read TGTGCCAGCAGCCTCTGGGCGCTAGCGGGAGGCACAGATACGCAGTATTTT. The chain links TRBV7-2 to TRBJ2-3; TRBD2 agrees at 10 bases. CDR1 and CDR2 from the germline V gene are SGHTA and FQGNSA. Trimming at V came to 5 bases and at J to 1 base, leaving 9 bases not matched to a gene. The CDR3 consists of 17 residues.

The genes are TRBV6-2 or TRBV6-3 and TRBJ1-1; no definite D call. Germline loops: CDR1 MNHEY, CDR2 SVGEGT. V lost 4 bases to trimming and J lost 1 base, with 10 bases between them. The CDR3 is 14 amino acids. CDR3 sequence reads: CASSLYNTNTEAFF. CDR3 nucleotides: TGTGCCAGCAGTTTATACAACACGAACACTGAAGCTTTCTTT.

The chain couples TRBV3-1 (or the pseudogene TRBV3-2) to TRBJ2-1; the match to TRBD2 covers 9 bases. Looked up from germline, CDR1 is LGHDT and CDR2 is YNNKEL (reference sequence). The CDR3 is 20 residues long. The trim removed 2 bases at V and 7 bases at J, leaving 21 bases unmatched. CDR3: CASSQKDIQGGRGVLNEQFF. In DNA, the CDR3 is TGTGCCAGCAGCCAAAAAGACATTCAGGGCGGGAGGGGGGTCTTAAATGAGCAGTTCTTC.

The V and J genes are TRBV7-2 and TRBJ2-3, with 12 bases lining up with TRBD2. V was pared by 5 bases and J by 7 bases, with 7 bases of the junction left unmatched. CDR3 length: 15 residues. Looked up from germline, CDR1 is SGHTA and CDR2 is FQGNSA. The CDR3 reads CASSRPTSGSNTQYF. CDR3 sequence (DNA): TGTGCCAGCAGCCGCCCGACTAGCGGGAGCAATACGCAGTATTTT.

The chain joins TRBV30 to TRBJ1-5; D not resolved. Germline loops: CDR1 GTSNPN, CDR2 SVGIG (reference sequence). CDR3 length: 13 residues. Trimming took 2 bases from V and 6 from J, leaving 11 bases between them. The CDR3: CAWSNAEVQPQHF. CDR3 nucleotide sequence: TGTGCCTGGAGTAACGCAGAGGTTCAGCCCCAGCATTTT.

V usage is TRBV7-9 and J usage is TRBJ1-2, with D unclear. Germline V gene data show CDR1 as SEHNR and CDR2 as FQNEAQ (reference sequence). The CDR3 contains 14 residues. Trimming removed 1 base from V and 6 bases from J, with 12 bases in between. CDR3 nucleotides: TGTGCCAGCAGCTTAGAGGCCAGGACTCATGGCTACACCTTC. Amino acids: CASSLEARTHGYTF.

The genes are TRBV15 and TRBJ2-3; 8 bases line up with TRBD2. This CDR3 comprises 16 residues. V gave up 1 base and J gave up 4 bases; unmatched junction bases: 7. From germline, CDR1 is LNHNV and CDR2 YYDKDF (reference sequence). The CDR3: CATSRVRAGGPDTQYF. In nucleotides, the CDR3 is TGTGCCACCAGCAGAGTGCGCGCGGGGGGCCCAGATACGCAGTATTTT.

This sequence joins TRBV27 and TRBJ2-2, with 8 bases lining up with TRBD2. This CDR3 has 16 amino acids. Germline values: CDR1 MNHEY, CDR2 SMNVEV (reference sequence). V dropped 2 bases and J dropped 4; count of bases not matched to a gene: 6. CDR3: CASSLGIAGFTGELFF. The CDR3 region has the DNA TGTGCCAGCAGTTTAGGGATAGCGGGGTTCACCGGGGAGCTGTTTTTT.

Remarks on this clone: A junction end diverges from the germline sequence, so it may reflect a read error. The V call is TRBV7-7, the J call TRBJ2-2; D possibly corresponds to TRBD1 (6 bases). CDR3 size: 16 residues. In germline, CDR1 is SSHAT, CDR2 FNYEAQ (reference sequence). The CDR3 protein is CASSSSQGLGTGELFF. Here the CDR3 DNA reads TGTGCTAGCAGCTCTAGTCAGGGGCTGGGCACCGGGGAGCTGTTTTTT.

This chain connects TRBV30 to TRBJ1-1; D ambiguous. CDR1 and CDR2 from the germline V gene are GTSNPN and SVGIG (reference sequence). This CDR3 has 13 amino acids. Trimming took 0 bases from V and 4 from J, leaving 9 bases between them. CDR3: CAWSVGEGTEAFF. CDR3 DNA: TGTGCCTGGAGTGTTGGAGAGGGCACTGAAGCTTTCTTT.

The chain links TRBV19 to TRBJ2-3; 8 bases match TRBD1. CDR3 size: 15 residues. The ends lost 3 bases at V and 5 bases at J; junction bases unmatched: 7. The germline V gene has CDR1 LNHDA and CDR2 SQIVND (reference sequence). The CDR3: CASSIGQGVGDTQYF. CDR3 bases: TGTGCCAGTAGTATTGGACAGGGCGTTGGAGATACGCAGTATTTT.

The rearrangement links TRBV10-2 to TRBJ2-1; the match to TRBD2 covers 12 bases. The ends lost 3 bases at V and 0 bases at J; junction bases unmatched: 6. Germline values: CDR1 WSHSY, CDR2 SAAADI. The CDR3 has 18 amino acids. In nucleotides, the CDR3 is TGCGCCAGCAGTGATAGACTAGCGGGAGCGCTCTCCTACAATGAGCAGTTCTTC. This encodes CASSDRLAGALSYNEQFF.